This T cell receptor (beta chain) was sequenced during a study of cytomegalovirus exposure and HLA in healthy donors. The PCR ran on 60 Vbeta and 13 Jbeta primers. Sequenced by immunoSEQ multiplex PCR; TCRdb stores in-frame clones only, minus some. The sample includes 150,000 to 200,000 clones, about four fifths of them seen just once. Germline V lookup: CDR1 SGHRS, CDR2 YFSETQ. The CDR3 has 16 residues. V lost 4 bases to trimming and J lost 4 bases, with 20 bases between them. Sequenced material: PBMCs. The origin of this receptor is a man aged 25 to 45 in good health and CMV-seropositive. The chain employs TRBV5-1 and TRBJ1-1; D is ambiguous. Here the CDR3 DNA reads TGCGCCAGCAGCGAAGGATCTCGGTCTCTAGGCACTGAAGCTTTCTTT. It translates to CASSEGSRSLGTEAFF.